This T cell receptor (beta chain) appears in the sequencing data of a study of blood T cell repertoires in COVID-19. Study at large: Acute-phase and convalescent COVID-19 samples originated in the United States, Italy and Spain. PBMCs, B-cell-depleted T cells, or T cells were the source of the cDNA or gDNA that made up the material.

Per germline, CDR1 SGHRS and CDR2 YFSETQ. V lost 4 bases to trimming and J lost 4 bases; unmatched junction nucleotides: 7. The CDR3 runs 15 residues. Study processing details: It was from reference gene primer amplification that nucleated cell counts were estimated. Profiling relied on immunoSEQ multiplex PCR, and the TCRdb table lists in-frame clones only, not all of them. V and J calls and clone size are as listed in that table; D and trimming were resolved from the DNA. The data hold roughly 230,000 clones, with 83% observed a single time. Sequencing was done on a sample of peripheral blood. V and J are TRBV5-1 and TRBJ2-2, with 7 bases matching TRBD1. The TCR comes from a human donor in a cohort sampled during active COVID-19. CDR3 DNA sequence: TGCGCCAGCAGCCCGGGACAGATCTTCACCGGGGAGCTGTTTTTT. Protein: CASSPGQIFTGELFF.